This TCR beta chain appears in the sequencing data of a study of tumor and adjacent non-tumor tissue in lung cancer. Overall study context: Histology: about a dozen adenocarcinoma, a couple of squamous cell carcinoma, 1 small cell lung cancer. General study results and limits: TCR diversity was significantly greater in tumor than normal lung tissue.

This CDR3 is 12 amino acids long. Trimming removed 2 bases at V and 4 bases at J, with 5 bases between. No cell sorting was done before RNA was extracted from the tissue. Newly diagnosed lung cancer patients had thoracic surgery in China, August–late 2014, without prior chemotherapy. This clonotype was seen at least ten times. The antigen is undetermined. TCRbeta libraries were built with three rounds of nested PCR, modified from ARM-PCR. TCRdb recomputed calls from the multiplex PCR reads with MiXCR, one row per CDR3 protein. The sample lists about 110,000 distinct CDR3 sequences; roughly 77% were seen once.

Sequenced input: lung tumor tissue. This clonotype was obtained from a woman aged 55 to 70 with non-small cell lung cancer. The rearrangement joins TRBV12-3 or TRBV12-4 to TRBJ1-2; D is uncertain. CDR3 DNA sequence: TGTGCCAGCAGTTTAAAAGGCTATGGCTACACCTTC. Translation: CASSLKGYGYTF.